This note documents a single T cell receptor (beta chain) sequence. The antigen it recognizes is unknown. It has no much larger one-base neighbor in the sample; base qualities were not kept. This sample is part of a study of blood T cell repertoires in COVID-19 (dated by TCRdb to 2020 to 2022). At the level of the whole study: Samples covering the acute and convalescent phases of COVID-19 were provided by collaborators in the United States, Italy and Spain. The material from the prospective study consisted of cDNA or gDNA derived from T cells, B-cell-depleted T cells, or PBMCs. The dataset comprised deeply sampled blood TCRbeta repertoires from subjects exposed to, actively infected with, or recovered from COVID-19. The repertoires were released in a freely available public database intended as a resource for research on the immune response to SARS-CoV-2. Samples came from the ongoing ImmuneRACE study (first 160 participants) plus 1,254 subjects from 6 global collaborators. Nearly every sample came with metadata listing a de-identified subject ID, COVID-19 status, age in years and sex. Where available, HLA class I and class II types were taken from metadata supplied by the sample provider and were not determined by assay-based typing.

General conclusions and limits of the study: How much clinical and demographic metadata was included differed by source and by participant, and the metadata was provided uncurated.

TCRbeta CDR3 regions were amplified from genomic DNA using the immunoSEQ Assay, a bias-controlled multiplex PCR. On the study's bioinformatics: The number of nucleated cells in each sample was estimated by amplification of reference gene primers within the assay. To quantify the absolute abundance of each unique TCRbeta CDR3 rearrangement, sequence reads were collapsed and filtered. For each sample, productive Simpson clonality was calculated as the square root of Simpson's diversity index across productive rearrangements. The table was pulled from immuneACCESS by TCRdb, which kept in-frame rearrangements only. Such tables lose some clones; where checked, under half of the loss comes from unresolved V genes, and the rest has no known cause. The DNA gave D and trimming, while V, J and clone size come from that table. The sample data list approximately 200,000 clones, and approximately 80% of these were observed just once. The ten largest clones represent approximately 1.8% of the sample.

Participants in the prospective study were enrolled through a virtual design, were aged about 18 to 100 years, and lived in roughly 24 United States geographic areas. In the prospective study, participants were assigned to cohorts based on the clinical history participants reported in a screening survey and a study questionnaire. For ImmuneRACE Cohort 3, a participant was defined as recovered based on two consecutive negative NP/OP PCR tests, clearance by a healthcare professional, or resolution of symptoms. In the prospective study, whole blood, serum and a nasopharyngeal or oropharyngeal swab were collected from each participant by mobile phlebotomists. Participants in the prospective study had the option to provide additional blood draws and questionnaires over a roughly 2-month period. Blood samples from the prospective study were shipped frozen or at room temperature prior to DNA extraction.

V is clipped by 0 bases and J by 6 bases, and the sequence between their germline boundaries is 9 bases long. The CDR3, cysteine through phenylalanine, is 13 amino acids long. Here the CDR3 DNA is all that survives: 39 bases in frame from base 1. The germline V gene supplies CDR1 MNHEY and CDR2 SVGAGI. The clonotype was recovered from a man in his sixties who had recovered from COVID-19. The chain employs TRBV6-5 and TRBJ2-7; a confident D gene designation cannot be given. Sample: PBMCs or T cells enriched from blood (not recorded which). The nucleotide sequence reads as follows: TGTGCCAGCAGTTACTCGGCCACCCGCGAGCAGTACTTC. Its product reads: CASSYSATREQYF.